This is a list of T cell receptor beta chains from one sample in a study of cytomegalovirus exposure and HLA in healthy donors. Sequencing used immunoSEQ multiplex PCR; TCRdb keeps in-frame clones, though not all of them. The sample has roughly 300,000 clones; roughly 87% are singletons. Sequences were obtained from PBMCs. These receptors were obtained from a woman in her twenties or thirties in good health and CMV-seropositive. CDR3s include the opening cysteine and the closing phenylalanine or tryptophan. D genes are given only for firm matches. Rows give clone size only sometimes, using once, few, many, or a class for an expanded clone.

D: TRBD1
V: TRBV7-2
J: TRBJ1-3
size: NA
DNA: TGTGCCAGCAGTTCCCGACAGGGGGACTCTGGAAACACCATATATTTT
CDR3: CASSSRQGDSGNTIYF

D: NA
V: TRBV7-9
J: TRBJ1-3
size: NA
DNA: TGTGCCAGCAGCGGAAGTCGGGGCCCTCGGAGCTCTGGAAACACCATATATTTT
CDR3: CASSGSRGPRSSGNTIYF

D: NA
V: TRBV7-9
J: TRBJ2-7
size: NA
DNA: TGTGCCAGCAGCCTTACCGACCAACCCGAGTACTTC
CDR3: CASSLTDQPEYF

D: NA
V: TRBV7-9
J: TRBJ2-1
size: NA
DNA: TGTGCCAGCAGCCCGCCCAGCTCCTACAATGAGCAGTTCTTC
CDR3: CASSPPSSYNEQFF

D: NA
V: TRBV7-7
J: TRBJ2-5
size: NA
DNA: TGTGCCAGCAGCTTGTCGCCTTCTTACCAAGAGACCCAGTACTTC
CDR3: CASSLSPSYQETQYF

D: NA
V: TRBV4-3
J: TRBJ1-2
size: NA
DNA: TGCGCCAGCAGCCAAGATCGGGGATCAGGCTATGGCTACACCTTC
CDR3: CASSQDRGSGYGYTF

D: NA
V: TRBV2
J: TRBJ1-6
size: NA
DNA: TGTGCCAGCAGTGCGACCACACCGGGGGCGGGCTCACCCCTCCACTTT
CDR3: CASSATTPGAGSPLHF

D: NA
V: TRBV27
J: TRBJ2-2
size: NA
DNA: TGTGCCAGCAGTTTGGCCGGGGAGCTGTTTTTT
CDR3: CASSLAGELFF

D: TRBD1
V: TRBV10-1
J: TRBJ1-5
size: NA
DNA: TGCGCCAGCGGTCGGTTCGGGACAGCCTGGCAGCATTTT
CDR3: CASGRFGTAWQHF

D: NA
V: TRBV27
J: TRBJ2-1
size: NA
DNA: TGTGCCAGCAGGCGAGGCAATGAGCAGTTCTTC
CDR3: CASRRGNEQFF

D: TRBD2
V: TRBV4-1
J: TRBJ2-3
size: NA
DNA: TGCGCCAGCAGCCACCGACTAGCGGTTGGAGATACGCAGTATTTT
CDR3: CASSHRLAVGDTQYF

D: NA
V: TRBV5-6
J: TRBJ2-7
size: NA
DNA: TGTGCCAGCAGCGGGAGTGGCTACGAGCAGTACTTC
CDR3: CASSGSGYEQYF

D: NA
V: TRBV5-4
J: TRBJ2-7
size: NA
DNA: TGTGCCAGCAACCCTGAAACAGGGTCCTACGAGCAGTACTTC
CDR3: CASNPETGSYEQYF

D: NA
V: TRBV11-2
J: TRBJ2-7
size: NA
DNA: TGTGCCAGCAGCGCCGGACAGTCCTACGAGCAGTACTTC
CDR3: CASSAGQSYEQYF

D: NA
V: TRBV27
J: TRBJ1-4
size: NA
DNA: TGTGCCAGCAGGGCCGTTAATGAAAAACTGTTTTTT
CDR3: CASRAVNEKLFF

D: TRBD2
V: TRBV2
J: TRBJ2-3
size: NA
DNA: TGTGCCAGCAGTCAGTATGGGACTAGCGGCTTTAGCACAGATACGCAGTATTTT
CDR3: CASSQYGTSGFSTDTQYF

D: NA
V: TRBV4-1
J: TRBJ1-2
size: few
DNA: TGCGCCAGCAGCCGATCGGACAGCGACTATGGCTACACCTTC
CDR3: CASSRSDSDYGYTF

D: NA
V: TRBV6-5
J: TRBJ2-1
size: few
DNA: TGTGCCAGCAGTACCCTTAATGAGCAGTTCTTC
CDR3: CASSTLNEQFF

D: NA
V: TRBV19
J: TRBJ1-6
size: NA
DNA: TGTGCCAGTAGTTTGGTTCAGGGTAATTCACCCCTCCACTTT
CDR3: CASSLVQGNSPLHF

D: NA
V: TRBV7-2
J: TRBJ2-7
size: NA
DNA: TGTGCCAGCAGCTTGACTAGGGCCACCTACGAGCAGTACTTC
CDR3: CASSLTRATYEQYF

D: NA
V: TRBV27
J: TRBJ2-7
size: NA
DNA: TGTGCCAGCAGTCCTCATGCAGGAACCTACGAGCAGTACTTC
CDR3: CASSPHAGTYEQYF

D: NA
V: TRBV30
J: TRBJ1-2
size: NA
DNA: TGTGCCTGGAGTTTCACAGGAAACTATGGCTACACCTTC
CDR3: CAWSFTGNYGYTF

D: TRBD1
V: TRBV28
J: TRBJ1-6
size: NA
DNA: TGTGCCAGCAGGGACGGGACAGGGGATTTATCACCCCTCCACTTT
CDR3: CASRDGTGDLSPLHF

D: TRBD2
V: TRBV30
J: TRBJ2-1
size: NA
DNA: TGTGCCTGGTCTACTAGCGGGAACAATGAGCAGTTCTTC
CDR3: CAWSTSGNNEQFF

D: TRBD1
V: TRBV18
J: TRBJ1-3
size: NA
DNA: TGTGCCAGCTCACCAAACCCCGGGACAGGGACTGGAAACACCATATATTTT
CDR3: CASSPNPGTGTGNTIYF

D: NA
V: TRBV29-1
J: TRBJ2-7
size: NA
DNA: TGCAGCGTTGTAGCGGAGCCCCACTACGAGCAGTACTTC
CDR3: CSVVAEPHYEQYF

D: NA
V: TRBV2
J: TRBJ2-7
size: NA
DNA: TGTGCCAGCATGGGGCGGGCCCACGAGCAGTACTTC
CDR3: CASMGRAHEQYF

D: NA
V: TRBV21-1
J: TRBJ1-5
size: NA
DNA: TGTGCCAGCAGCAAAATGGCAGAGAGTGGCAATCAGCCCCAGCATTTT
CDR3: CASSKMAESGNQPQHF

D: TRBD2
V: TRBV13
J: TRBJ2-3
size: NA
DNA: TGTGCCAGCACCTGGGGGAGCGGGGGGACCGATACGCAGTATTTT
CDR3: CASTWGSGGTDTQYF

D: NA
V: TRBV19
J: TRBJ2-1
size: NA
DNA: TGTGCCAGTAGTATCCTGTCTGTGGGCTACAATGAGCAGTTCTTC
CDR3: CASSILSVGYNEQFF

D: NA
V: TRBV9
J: TRBJ2-7
size: NA
DNA: TGTGCCAGCAGCGTAGGGCCTTCGGTCGGGGGCGAGCAGTACTTC
CDR3: CASSVGPSVGGEQYF

D: NA
V: TRBV4-2
J: TRBJ2-7
size: few
DNA: TGTGCCAGCAGCCTCGGAGGGTACGAGCAGTACTTC
CDR3: CASSLGGYEQYF

D: NA
V: TRBV2
J: TRBJ1-1
size: NA
DNA: TGTGCCAGCAGTCTAACTATGAACACTGAAGCTTTCTTT
CDR3: CASSLTMNTEAFF

D: TRBD2
V: TRBV15
J: TRBJ2-5
size: NA
DNA: TGTGCCACCAGCAGAGATCGGCTAGCGGAAGAGACCCAGTACTTC
CDR3: CATSRDRLAEETQYF

D: NA
V: TRBV9
J: TRBJ2-1
size: NA
DNA: TGTGCCAGCAGCGTAGCCTCACGGACGAATGAGCAGTTCTTC
CDR3: CASSVASRTNEQFF

D: NA
V: TRBV6-5
J: TRBJ2-2
size: NA
DNA: TGTGCCAGCAGTACGGCCGTGAACACCGGGGAGTTGTTTTTT
CDR3: CASSTAVNTGELFF

D: TRBD2
V: TRBV6-1
J: TRBJ2-3
size: once
DNA: TGTGCCAGCAGTGAATCAGCGGGGGGCACAGATACGCAGTATTTT
CDR3: CASSESAGGTDTQYF

D: TRBD2
V: TRBV7-3
J: TRBJ2-7
size: medium-sized
DNA: TGTGCCAGCAGCTTTACTAGCGGGGGATCCGCCGAGCAGTACTTC
CDR3: CASSFTSGGSAEQYF

D: NA
V: TRBV28
J: TRBJ2-3
size: few
DNA: TGTGCCAGCAGCCTGGTGGGCTACACAGATACGCAGTATTTT
CDR3: CASSLVGYTDTQYF

D: TRBD1
V: TRBV14
J: TRBJ2-7
size: NA
DNA: TGTGCCAGCAGCCAAGAACAGGGGAGCTCCTACGAGCAGTACTTC
CDR3: CASSQEQGSSYEQYF

D: TRBD2
V: TRBV2
J: TRBJ2-1
size: NA
DNA: TGTGCCAGCAGTGATCGTGGGACTCTCGGGGGGAGAAATGAGCAGTTCTTC
CDR3: CASSDRGTLGGRNEQFF

D: TRBD2
V: TRBV25-1
J: TRBJ2-7
size: NA
DNA: TGTGCCAGCAGTGGCCCGGGACTAGTCAGCGAGCAGTACTTC
CDR3: CASSGPGLVSEQYF

D: NA
V: TRBV15
J: TRBJ1-2
size: NA
DNA: TGTGCCACCAGCAGAGGCGCAACCCTCTATGGCTACACCTTC
CDR3: CATSRGATLYGYTF

D: NA
V: TRBV11-2
J: TRBJ2-2
size: NA
DNA: TGTGCCAGCAGCTCATTATGGACCGGGGAGCTGTTTTTT
CDR3: CASSSLWTGELFF

D: NA
V: TRBV6-1
J: TRBJ2-1
size: NA
DNA: TGTGCCAGCAGTGCGAGGGGAAACATAAGATACAATGAGCAGTTCTTC
CDR3: CASSARGNIRYNEQFF

D: NA
V: TRBV30
J: TRBJ1-4
size: NA
DNA: TGTGCCTGGAGTCCGGCAGGGAATGAAAAACTGTTTTTT
CDR3: CAWSPAGNEKLFF

D: TRBD2
V: TRBV9
J: TRBJ2-5
size: NA
DNA: TGTGCCAGCAGCCTGGGGGTGGTAGCGGGCCAAGAGACCCAGTACTTC
CDR3: CASSLGVVAGQETQYF

D: NA
V: TRBV9
J: TRBJ2-1
size: NA
DNA: TGTGCCAGCAGCTCTAGGGGACAACGCTACAATGAGCAGTTCTTC
CDR3: CASSSRGQRYNEQFF

D: NA
V: TRBV10-1
J: TRBJ1-2
size: NA
DNA: TGCGCCAGCAGTGACCCCGATCGGACAGAGGCTCTATATGGCTACACCTTC
CDR3: CASSDPDRTEALYGYTF

D: NA
V: TRBV4-1
J: TRBJ1-1
size: once
DNA: TGCGCCAGCAGCCAAGGGACAGACAAGAACACTGAAGCTTTCTTT
CDR3: CASSQGTDKNTEAFF

D: TRBD1
V: TRBV30
J: TRBJ2-1
size: NA
DNA: TGTGCCTGGTCACAGGGGGCGCCCAATGAGCAGTTCTTC
CDR3: CAWSQGAPNEQFF

D: NA
V: TRBV27
J: TRBJ1-3
size: NA
DNA: TGTGCCAGCAGTGCAACAGCATTCTCTGGAAACACCATATATTTT
CDR3: CASSATAFSGNTIYF

D: NA
V: TRBV6-1
J: TRBJ2-7
size: NA
DNA: TGTGCCAGCAGAGTCGGTCCCTCCTACGAGCAGTACTTC
CDR3: CASRVGPSYEQYF

D: NA
V: TRBV30
J: TRBJ1-5
size: NA
DNA: TGTGCCTGGAGTGATGGCAATCAGCCCCAGCATTTT
CDR3: CAWSDGNQPQHF

D: NA
V: TRBV4-3
J: TRBJ1-2
size: NA
DNA: TGCGCCAGCAGCCAAGAGCGAGGCTCCATCTATGGCTACACCTTC
CDR3: CASSQERGSIYGYTF